This entry lists 19 T cell receptor beta chains sequenced from one sample in a study of T-cell reconstitution after alpha-beta-depleted transplantation in children. This sample's TCRbeta library carried unique molecular identifier barcodes. MiXCR, applied by TCRdb to the PCR reads, yields one record per CDR3 protein. The table includes about 200,000 distinct CDR3 sequences, approximately 6.9% detected once. The sequencing used PBMCs, collected before TCRalphabeta/CD19-depleted stem cell transplant. Receptors originate from a boy aged 2 to 10 with acute lymphoblastic leukemia, due to receive a stem cell transplant.

This clonotype was seen a handful of times. The chain employs TRBV5-6 and TRBJ1-2, with D uncertain. Germline V gives CDR1 SGHDT, CDR2 YYEEEE. Trimming took off 3 bases at V and 4 bases at J, with 13 bases between the two ends. The length of the CDR3 is 14 residues. CDR3 DNA sequence: TGTGCCAGCAGCTCGTGGACGGCCGGCTATGGCTACACCTTC. Translated: CASSSWTAGYGYTF.

This clonotype was recorded at least ten times. A junction boundary mismatches the germline segment, possibly from a read error. The CDR3 loop reads CSALPLQGLASNEQYF. The CDR3 bases are TGCAGTGCGCTCCCCCTACAGGGGTTGGCCTCCAACGAGCAGTACTTC. The V call is TRBV20-1, the J call TRBJ2-7; TRBD1 aligns across 7 bases. The CDR3 is 16 amino acids. In germline, CDR1 is DFQATT, CDR2 SNEGSKA (reference sequence).

The rearrangement links TRBV20-1 to TRBJ2-3, with 8 nucleotides matching TRBD2. The germline gives CDR1 DFQATT, CDR2 SNEGSKA (reference sequence). V lost 6 bases and J lost 2; bases outside the gene matches: 13. The CDR3 length is 16 residues. The CDR3 loop reads CSASGRAVSNTDTQYF. The CDR3 DNA follows: TGCAGTGCCTCCGGGAGGGCCGTGAGTAACACAGATACGCAGTATTTT.

At least ten counts were recorded for this clonotype. CDR3 loop: CASSSRRGYSTDTQYF. The CDR3 region has the DNA TGTGCCAGCAGCTCCAGACGGGGATATAGCACAGATACGCAGTATTTT. The chain uses TRBV7-9 and TRBJ2-3, with a possible D match to TRBD2 (5 bases). Germline assignment: CDR1 SEHNR and CDR2 FQNEAQ (reference sequence). The CDR3 is 16 residues long. V was cut by 4 bases and J by 0 bases, with 14 bases left in between.

This clonotype was found many times. V gene TRBV7-2 combines with J gene TRBJ2-7; 9 nucleotides line up with TRBD1. The germline V gene has CDR1 SGHTA and CDR2 FQGNSA. Unmatched junction bases numbered 5, after V lost 4 bases and J lost 1 base. This CDR3 has 15 amino acids. In DNA form, the CDR3 reads TGTGCCAGCAGCTATAGGACAGGGGTATCCTACGAGCAGTACTTC. This sequence encodes CASSYRTGVSYEQYF.

This clonotype was counted many times. CDR3 sequence: CASSSTGEQYF. The CDR3 bases are TGTGCCAGCAGCTCGACAGGCGAGCAGTACTTC. The chain has TRBV7-9 and TRBJ2-7, with D maybe TRBD1 (6 bases). CDR1 and CDR2 (germline): SEHNR, FQNEAQ (reference sequence). The CDR3 totals 11 residues. With 4 bases removed from V and 6 bases from J, the gap between germline ends came to 7 bases.

This clonotype was seen at least ten times. V is TRBV7-2 and J is TRBJ2-7, with D possibly TRBD2 on 5 matching bases. The germline CDR1 and CDR2 sequences are SGHTA and FQGNSA. The CDR3 spans 12 residues. Trimming stripped 5 bases from V and 7 bases from J, with 12 bases between. CDR3 coding DNA: TGTGCCAGCAGCCCGTCGGGATGGGAGCAGTACTTC. This codes for CASSPSGWEQYF.

This clonotype was counted at least ten times. The V and J genes are TRBV18 and TRBJ2-4, with D possibly being TRBD1 (6 bases). V lost 6 bases and J 0 bases, leaving 12 bases between the germline ends. Per germline, CDR1 KGHSH and CDR2 LQKENI. CDR3 length: 15 residues. CDR3 DNA sequence: TGTGCCAGCTCCCGGACAGATCTAGCCAAAAACATTCAGTACTTC. Its protein is CASSRTDLAKNIQYF. Looking up the rest from reference TRBV18 and TRBJ2-4 gives the full variable domain: NAGVMQNPRHLVRRRGQEARLRCSPMKGHSHVYWYRQLPEEGLKFMVYLQKENIIDESGMPKERFSAEFPKEGPSILRIQQVVRGDSAAYFCASSRTDLAKNIQYFGAGTRLSVL.

In its sample, this clonotype was seen many times. The chain joins TRBV15 to TRBJ2-3; 8 bases are shared with TRBD1. Germline V gene sequence: CDR1 LNHNV, CDR2 YYDKDF (reference sequence). Germline trimming cut 0 bases from V and 5 bases from J; bases unmatched to any gene: 10. The CDR3 runs to 17 residues. The CDR3 DNA reads as TGTGCCACCAGCAGAGATTTGACTGACAGGGGAAGAGATACGCAGTATTTT. Translating it yields CATSRDLTDRGRDTQYF.

The table lists this clonotype with many counts. The CDR3 nucleotides are TGCGCCAGCAGCTTGGATAGATACCAGACTGAAGCTTTCTTT. It encodes CASSLDRYQTEAFF. The chain is built from TRBV5-1 and TRBJ1-1; D ambiguous. CDR3 length: 14 residues. The V gene lost 0 bases and the J gene lost 5 bases, with 11 bases spanning the gap. Germline V lookup: CDR1 SGHRS, CDR2 YFSETQ. The variable domain in full, with the rest retrieved from reference TRBV5-1 and TRBJ1-1, is KAGVTQTPRYLIKTRGQQVTLSCSPISGHRSVSWYQQTPGQGLQFLFEYFSETQRNKGNFPGRFSGRQFSNSRSEMNVSTLELGDSALYLCASSLDRYQTEAFFGQGTRLTVV.

This clonotype came up a few times. The rearrangement links TRBV7-9 to TRBJ2-7; D is unresolved. V was clipped by 4 bases and J by 2 bases, with 12 bases between them. The CDR3 totals 14 residues. The germline V gene has CDR1 SEHNR and CDR2 FQNEAQ (reference sequence). The CDR3 reads CASSSPPSPYEQYF. The CDR3 DNA is TGTGCCAGCAGCTCACCTCCGTCCCCCTACGAGCAGTACTTC. Variable domain in full (rest from reference TRBV7-9 and TRBJ2-7): DTGVSQNPRHKITKRGQNVTFRCDPISEHNRLYWYRQTLGQGPEFLTYFQNEAQLEKSRLLSDRFSAERPKGSFSTLEIQRTEQGDSAMYLCASSSPPSPYEQYFGPGTRLTVT.

This clonotype was detected many times. CDR3: CASSPVQGSTANEKLFF. The CDR3 DNA sequence: TGTGCCAGCTCACCGGTACAGGGGAGTACGGCTAATGAAAAACTGTTTTTT. The chain carries TRBV18 and TRBJ1-4; TRBD1 matches at 7 bases. The CDR3 loop spans 17 amino acids. CDR1 and CDR2 (germline): KGHSH, LQKENI. V lost 3 bases, J lost 3 bases, and 10 bases stayed unmatched.

The sample holds many counts of this clonotype. The chain's CDR3 is CSALTNLYNEQFF. CDR3 DNA sequence: TGCAGCGCCCTTACGAATTTGTACAATGAGCAGTTCTTC. The chain carries TRBV29-1 and TRBJ2-1, with D unclear. V was shortened by 7 bases and J by 4 bases, with 14 bases between the two germline ends. Germline V CDR1 and CDR2: SQVTM, ANQGSEA. This CDR3 is 13 amino acids long.

The table lists this clonotype with many counts. This chain connects TRBV12-3 or TRBV12-4 to TRBJ1-3; D unclear. The ends were cut back, 6 bases at V and 3 bases at J, with 15 bases in the middle. The CDR3 sequence is 15 residues long. The CDR3 here is CASSIAGSGGNTIYF. The CDR3 nucleotides are TGTGCCAGCAGCATAGCTGGAAGCGGTGGAAACACCATATATTTT.

This clonotype was seen many times. The chain uses TRBV29-1 and TRBJ2-4; D possibly corresponds to TRBD1 (5 bases). Trimming took 4 bases from V and 5 from J, leaving 12 bases between them. Germline assignment: CDR1 SQVTM and CDR2 ANQGSEA. The CDR3 runs 13 residues. The CDR3 sequence is CSVGLGAQNIQYF. The CDR3 nucleotides read TGCAGCGTTGGGTTAGGGGCACAAAACATTCAGTACTTC.

This clonotype was observed at least ten times. This sequence joins TRBV5-5 and TRBJ2-7; TRBD1 agrees at 10 bases. Germline lookup yields CDR1 SGHKS and CDR2 YYEKEE (reference sequence). This CDR3 has 16 residues. V lost 2 bases to trimming and J lost 5 bases; unmatched junction nucleotides: 10. The DNA of the CDR3 is TGTGCCAGCAGCTTTCCGTCCGGGACAGGGGTTGACGAGCAGTACTTC. Amino acids: CASSFPSGTGVDEQYF.

This clonotype was observed a handful of times. The chain uses TRBV28 and TRBJ2-3, with 14 bases fitting TRBD2. The J segment lost 1 base and the V segment lost 3 bases, leaving 12 bases of the junction unmatched. The germline CDR1 and CDR2 sequences are MDHEN and SYDVKM. This CDR3 region has 20 residues. CDR3 region: CASSFWEGLAGAVGTDTQYF. The CDR3 DNA follows: TGTGCCAGCAGTTTTTGGGAGGGACTAGCGGGAGCGGTGGGCACAGATACGCAGTATTTT.

Many counts were recorded for this clonotype. The chain has TRBV7-9 and TRBJ1-2; D remains unclear. This CDR3 is built from 14 residues. The ends were cut back, 6 bases at V and 2 bases at J, with 13 bases in the middle. CDR1 and CDR2 (germline): SEHNR, FQNEAQ (reference sequence). The CDR3 here is CASSEHSLNYGYTF. The CDR3 DNA reads TGTGCCAGCAGTGAGCACAGCTTAAACTATGGCTACACCTTC.

Many counts were recorded for this clonotype. The rearrangement links TRBV12-3 or TRBV12-4 to TRBJ2-3, with D possibly TRBD2 on 6 matching bases. With 1 base removed from V and 3 bases from J, the gap between germline ends came to 8 bases. The CDR3 is made up of 14 amino acids. The CDR3 loop is CASSLGRATDTQYF. CDR3 nucleotides: TGTGCCAGCAGTTTAGGGAGGGCGACAGATACGCAGTATTTT.